Following are 25 T cell receptor beta chains from one sample sequenced in a study of cytomegalovirus exposure and HLA in healthy donors. Both 60 Vbeta primers and 13 Jbeta primers went into the PCR. Profiled with immunoSEQ multiplex PCR; TCRdb holds only in-frame clones, not every one. This sample has just over 200,000 clones, with more than 60% found just once. Input material: PBMCs. All receptors derive from a man aged 45-60 years in good health and CMV-seronegative.

The rearrangement uses TRBV27 and TRBJ2-7, with a possible D match to TRBD2 (5 bases). This CDR3 is built from 14 residues. Germline-derived CDR1 and CDR2 are MNHEY and SMNVEV (reference sequence). V lost 0 bases and J lost 1, with 7 bases in between. In DNA form, the CDR3 reads TGTGCCAGCAGTTTATCGAGGAGGTCCTACGAGCAGTACTTC. It yields the protein CASSLSRRSYEQYF.

The V gene is TRBV7-8, the J gene TRBJ1-1; TRBD1 might be the D (6 bases). Germline CDR1 reads SGHVS; CDR2 reads FQNEAQ. The CDR3 runs to 16 residues. V was trimmed by 1 base and J by 0 bases, leaving 12 bases between them. The CDR3 sequence: CASSLGFRGLNTEAFF. The CDR3 bases are TGTGCCAGCAGCTTAGGGTTCAGGGGTTTGAACACTGAAGCTTTCTTT.

The chain carries TRBV28 and TRBJ1-1, with a possible D match to TRBD1 (5 bases). The CDR3 sequence is 11 residues long. Trimming pared 6 bases from V and 4 bases from J, leaving 6 bases between. Germline CDR1 MDHEN, CDR2 SYDVKM. The CDR3 region has the DNA TGTGCCAGCAGGGGGGGCACTGAAGCTTTCTTT. This codes for CASRGGTEAFF.

This clone was found once. This chain joins TRBV28 and TRBJ2-4, with D maybe TRBD1 (6 bases). The germline gives CDR1 MDHEN, CDR2 SYDVKM. The CDR3 has 16 residues. Trimming shortened V by 6 bases and J by 0 bases, and 15 bases separated the two germline ends. The CDR3 nucleotides are TGTGCCAGCAGCCGAGGGGGTACGCTAGCCAAAAACATTCAGTACTTC. Its protein is CASSRGGTLAKNIQYF.

This chain joins TRBV25-1 and TRBJ1-5, with 7 bases matching TRBD1. Germline CDR1 reads MGHDK; CDR2 reads SYGVNS. J gave up 1 base and V 4 bases, and 7 bases lay outside the gene matches. The CDR3 is 16 residues long. The CDR3 is CASSAQGPGSNQPQHF. Written as DNA, the CDR3 is TGTGCCAGCAGTGCACAGGGGCCGGGGAGCAATCAGCCCCAGCATTTT.

This clone appeared a single time. This rearrangement joins TRBV28 to TRBJ2-4, with 7 bases matching TRBD1. Germline values: CDR1 MDHEN, CDR2 SYDVKM. The CDR3 runs 16 residues. The V and J ends lost 5 bases and 0 bases, in that order; junction bases with no gene match: 7. The CDR3 nucleotides read TGTGCCAGCAGTCCGGGACAGAGAATAGCCAAAAACATTCAGTACTTC. It encodes CASSPGQRIAKNIQYF.

The gene calls are TRBV6-1 and TRBJ2-7; 7 bases match TRBD1. In germline, CDR1 is MNHNS, CDR2 SASEGT. V lost 5 bases, J lost 5 bases, and 12 bases stayed unmatched. This CDR3 spans 15 amino acids. CDR3 nucleotide sequence: TGTGCCAGCAGTACCTCCGGGACAGTAACCCACGAGCAGTACTTC. It yields the protein CASSTSGTVTHEQYF.

This clone turned up a few times. The rearrangement joins TRBV6-5 to TRBJ2-3, with a weak D call TRBD2 (5 bases). Trimming stripped 8 bases from V and 1 base from J, with 10 bases between. Germline V gene sequence: CDR1 MNHEY, CDR2 SVGAGI. CDR3 length: 13 amino acids. The CDR3 spells CASRDGGTDTQYF. CDR3 bases: TGTGCCAGCCGCGACGGGGGCACAGATACGCAGTATTTT.

As concerns this clone: At one of its ends the junction is not consistent with the germline gene, which may arise from a read error. The chain has TRBV5-1 and TRBJ2-1; the D gene is possibly TRBD2 (6 bases). The V gene's germline CDR1 is SGHRS and CDR2 YFSETQ. CDR3 length: 15 amino acids. CDR3 sequence: CASSLAGETYIEQFF. The CDR3 DNA follows: TGCGCCAGCAGCTTGGCGGGGGAAACCTACATTGAGCAGTTCTTC. Filled out from reference TRBV5-1 and TRBJ2-1, the complete variable domain reads KAGVTQTPRYLIKTRGQQVTLSCSPISGHRSVSWYQQTPGQGLQFLFEYFSETQRNKGNFPGRFSGRQFSNSRSEMNVSTLELGDSALYLCASSLAGETYIEQFFGPGTRLTVL.

The J gene is TRBJ1-6, the V gene TRBV2; 7 positions agree with TRBD1. The V and J ends lost 3 bases and 10 bases, in that order; junction bases with no gene match: 6. The germline V gene encodes CDR1 SNHLY and CDR2 FYNNEI. The CDR3 runs to 14 residues. The CDR3 nucleotides read TGTGCCAGCAGTGACGACAGGGCACGATCACCCCTCCACTTT. It yields the protein CASSDDRARSPLHF.

This clone occurred a few times. This sequence joins TRBV28 and TRBJ2-3; D not resolved. The CDR3 covers 12 residues. V was shortened by 6 bases and J by 7 bases, with 11 bases between the two germline ends. CDR1 and CDR2 from the germline V gene are MDHEN and SYDVKM. CDR3 sequence reads: CASSHRAYTQYF. The CDR3 DNA reads as TGTGCCAGCAGCCATCGAGCCTATACGCAGTATTTT.

The rearrangement links TRBV28 to TRBJ1-1, with 9 bases that match TRBD1. The CDR3 runs 14 residues. V shed 6 bases and J 5 bases; nucleotides not matched to a gene: 7. CDR1 and CDR2 (germline): MDHEN, SYDVKM. CDR3 DNA: TGTGCCAGCAGGCTTACAGGGGGCCGGACTGAAGCTTTCTTT. It yields the protein CASRLTGGRTEAFF.

V usage is TRBV28 and J usage is TRBJ2-7, with D maybe TRBD2 (6 bases). Germline lookup yields CDR1 MDHEN and CDR2 SYDVKM. Trimming removed 6 bases from V and 5 bases from J, with 20 bases in between. This CDR3 is 15 amino acids long. CDR3 loop: CASSFRTNVENEQYF. Here the CDR3 DNA reads TGTGCCAGCAGCTTCCGGACTAACGTCGAGAACGAGCAGTACTTC.

This chain uses TRBV7-9 with TRBJ2-5; 16 positions match TRBD2. This CDR3 is 18 amino acids long. After removal of 5 bases from V and 4 bases from J, the junction contained 10 bases not matched to a gene. Germline CDR1 is SEHNR and CDR2 is FQNEAQ (reference sequence). The CDR3 DNA is TGTGCCAGCAGCCCCGGGACTAGCGGGAGGGCTGGGGGAGAGACCCAGTACTTC. The encoded protein is CASSPGTSGRAGGETQYF. The complete variable domain, with remaining parts taken from reference TRBV7-9 and TRBJ2-5, reads DTGVSQNPRHKITKRGQNVTFRCDPISEHNRLYWYRQTLGQGPEFLTYFQNEAQLEKSRLLSDRFSAERPKGSFSTLEIQRTEQGDSAMYLCASSPGTSGRAGGETQYFGPGTRLLVL.

The gene calls are TRBV4-1 and TRBJ2-4; D remains ambiguous. The CDR3 is 12 amino acids. The germline CDR1 and CDR2 sequences are MGHRA and YSYEKL. V gave up 1 base and J gave up 5 bases, with 3 bases separating them. The CDR3 sequence is CASSQGQNIQYF. As DNA, the CDR3 is TGCGCCAGCAGCCAAGGGCAAAACATTCAGTACTTC.

The rearrangement uses TRBV9 and TRBJ2-1; 7 bases are a match to TRBD2. Germline V gene lookup returns CDR1 SGDLS and CDR2 YYNGEE. The CDR3 is 15 residues long. J was trimmed by 3 bases and V by 0 bases; bases with no gene match: 3. The CDR3 DNA reads as TGTGCCAGCAGCGTAGGGGCTAGCGGCTACAATGAGCAGTTCTTC. It translates to CASSVGASGYNEQFF.

The rearrangement joins TRBV30 to TRBJ2-4; D unclear. From germline, CDR1 is GTSNPN and CDR2 SVGIG (reference sequence). V lost 6 bases and J 1 base, leaving 7 bases between the germline ends. The CDR3 loop spans 12 amino acids. The CDR3 DNA sequence: TGTGCCTGTGGGCAGGCCAAAAACATTCAGTACTTC. This translates into CACGQAKNIQYF.

The V gene is TRBV19, the J gene TRBJ2-5; a weak D match, TRBD1 (5 bases). Trimming stripped 6 bases from V and 5 bases from J, with 16 bases between. This CDR3 contains 14 residues. Germline values: CDR1 LNHDA, CDR2 SQIVND (reference sequence). CDR3 amino acids: CASRAGRGSETQYF. The CDR3 nucleotides read TGTGCCAGTAGGGCCGGAAGGGGATCCGAGACCCAGTACTTC.

The chain links TRBV28 to TRBJ2-3; 11 bases fit TRBD2. V shed 6 bases and J 3 bases; nucleotides not matched to a gene: 5. The CDR3 loop spans 15 amino acids. Germline CDR1 and CDR2: MDHEN and SYDVKM. The CDR3 is CASRYLAGGTDTQYF. The CDR3 region has the DNA TGTGCCAGCAGATACCTAGCGGGAGGAACAGATACGCAGTATTTT.

The chain couples TRBV5-1 to TRBJ1-6; D ambiguous. This CDR3 contains 17 residues. Germline V gene sequence: CDR1 SGHRS, CDR2 YFSETQ. V lost 0 bases, J lost 0 bases, and 10 bases lay in between. For the CDR3, the DNA is TGCGCCAGCAGCTTGGTCCCCCGCAGCTCCTATAATTCACCCCTCCACTTT. It is translated as CASSLVPRSSYNSPLHF.

The genes are TRBV5-5 and TRBJ1-4, with D unclear. Germline CDR1 and CDR2: SGHKS and YYEKEE (reference sequence). Trimming took 0 bases from V and 0 from J, leaving 6 bases between them. This CDR3 contains 15 residues. The CDR3 protein is CASSLERTTNEKLFF. The CDR3 bases are TGTGCCAGCAGCTTGGAGAGAACAACTAATGAAAAACTGTTTTTT. Drawing the rest from reference TRBV5-5 and TRBJ1-4, the complete variable domain is DAGVTQSPTHLIKTRGQQVTLRCSPISGHKSVSWYQQVLGQGPQFIFQYYEKEERGRGNFPDRFSARQFPNYSSELNVNALLLGDSALYLCASSLERTTNEKLFFGSGTQLSVL.

V is TRBV11-2 and J is TRBJ2-1, with 8 bases identical to TRBD2. In germline, CDR1 is SGHAT, CDR2 FQNNGV. CDR3 length: 15 amino acids. Trimming at V came to 6 bases and at J to 1 base, leaving 5 bases not matched to a gene. The chain's CDR3 is CASRDQRESYNEQFF. DNA for the CDR3: TGTGCCAGCAGAGATCAGCGGGAGTCCTACAATGAGCAGTTCTTC.

The rearrangement uses TRBV30 and TRBJ1-4; unclear D gene. Trimming removed 2 bases from V and 6 bases from J, with 4 bases in between. CDR1 is GTSNPN, CDR2 SVGIG, per germline (reference sequence). The CDR3 is made up of 11 amino acids. CDR3 loop: CAWSPYEKLFF. Here the CDR3 DNA reads TGTGCCTGGAGTCCGTATGAAAAACTGTTTTTT. The variable domain in full, completed from reference TRBV30 and TRBJ1-4, reads SQTIHQWPATLVQPVGSPLSLECTVEGTSNPNLYWYRQAAGRGLQLLFYSVGIGQISSEVPQNLSASRPQDRQFILSSKKLLLSDSGFYLCAWSPYEKLFFGSGTQLSVL.

This chain uses TRBV5-6 with TRBJ2-7; D remains ambiguous. Germline-derived CDR1 and CDR2 are SGHDT and YYEEEE. The CDR3 runs to 15 residues. Trimming shortened V by 1 base and J by 3 bases, and 14 bases separated the two germline ends. The CDR3 DNA follows: TGTGCCAGCAGCTTGCGTCAACTTATTTTCTACGAGCAGTACTTC. Translating gives CASSLRQLIFYEQYF.

This chain joins TRBV27 and TRBJ2-3, with no clear D. CDR3 length: 14 amino acids. Trimming took off 3 bases at V and 6 bases at J, with 13 bases between the two ends. The germline gives CDR1 MNHEY, CDR2 SMNVEV (reference sequence). CDR3 loop: CASSFSQNGDTQYF. For the CDR3, the DNA is TGTGCCAGCAGTTTTTCCCAAAACGGTGATACGCAGTATTTT.